The rows below give T cell receptor beta chains drawn from one sample of a study of T cell repertoires in cytomegalovirus infection. These TCRs' antigens remain unknown. A single record per CDR3 protein comes from TCRdb applying MiXCR to the reads. The sample includes tens of thousands of distinct CDR3 sequences, around 20% of them seen just once. Sequenced material: CD8+ T cells from cultured PBMCs, taken from culture after CMV antigen stimulation. These receptors came from a human donor in good health (CMV status not recorded). Some clones in this sample may be carry-over from other donors' samples. CDR3s include the opening cysteine and the closing phenylalanine or tryptophan.

V gene	J gene	CDR3 protein
TRBV12-3/TRBV12-4	TRBJ1-4	CASSFVDRGNEKLFF
TRBV2	TRBJ2-3	CASSEGKRGGTDTQYF
TRBV11-2	TRBJ2-3	CASSLWPGLSSTDTQYF
TRBV9	TRBJ2-1	CASSATLSAGSSYNEQFF
TRBV7-8	TRBJ2-1	CASSSGLVRPYNEQFF
TRBV29-1	TRBJ1-2	CSVSDGYTF
TRBV10-2	TRBJ2-5	CAILSGGETQYF
TRBV5-1	TRBJ2-1	CASSLHSPGGSSYNEQFF
TRBV7-6	TRBJ2-1	CASSRGQGGYNEQFF
TRBV2	TRBJ1-4	CASSEFGQENEKLFF
TRBV4-1	TRBJ1-5	CASSLVLGQPQHF
TRBV12-3/TRBV12-4	TRBJ2-7	CASSLTEGPEQYF
TRBV7-2	TRBJ2-7	CASSTRTGEIRQYF
TRBV19	TRBJ1-1	CASSLFAGGNTEAFF
TRBV7-8	TRBJ1-1	CASSATGDATEAFF
TRBV29-1	TRBJ2-1	CSVEDPGRTSYNEQFF
TRBV28	TRBJ1-2	CGSRYQGDYTF
TRBV5-6	TRBJ2-3	CASSLGTGTPGAPDTQYF
TRBV7-6	TRBJ2-7	CASSLGQGGYEQYF
TRBV4-3	TRBJ1-1	CASSQADRGVINTEAFF
TRBV9	TRBJ1-1	CASSVVVASTTEAFF
TRBV7-2	TRBJ2-1	CASSLARGAGGNEQFF
TRBV27	TRBJ1-5	CASSLATPGGNQPQHF
TRBV7-2	TRBJ2-3	CASSLKRVSSTDTQYF
TRBV9	TRBJ2-2	CASSASRTSDGNDTGELFF
TRBV7-3	TRBJ1-3	CASSRGQGFGNTIYF
TRBV7-6	TRBJ1-4	CASSLGTGGRNEKLFF
TRBV7-8	TRBJ1-2	CASSLSTGGYYGYTF
TRBV7-2	TRBJ2-7	CASSLGVGTPYEQYF
TRBV7-2	TRBJ1-2	CASSLATGAGYTF
TRBV7-2	TRBJ2-5	CASNSGTAVWETQYF
TRBV7-2	TRBJ1-1	CASSPSGTVMNTEAFF
TRBV27	TRBJ2-7	CASSLSGQALGYEQYF
TRBV7-9	TRBJ2-7	CASSPKEGGLSYEQYF
TRBV4-1	TRBJ2-1	CASSQESRALGDEQFF
TRBV6-2/TRBV6-3	TRBJ2-1	CASSYSSIGQRSYNEQFF
TRBV11-1	TRBJ1-4	CASSGVLREKLFF
TRBV6-2/TRBV6-3	TRBJ2-1	CASSYGQAWTSGDYNEQFF
TRBV7-6	TRBJ1-2	CASSDDFNPNYGYTF
TRBV14	TRBJ1-1	CASSQAYRGVNTEAFF
TRBV25-1	TRBJ1-3	CASSYLDTIYF
TRBV5-5	TRBJ1-2	CASSLEWGTLHGYTF